This entry is about one T cell receptor beta chain. The libraries were made with immunoSEQ v3.0 at survey level. Profiling relied on immunoSEQ multiplex PCR, and the TCRdb table lists in-frame clones only, not all of them. The data show 25,000 to 30,000 clones, with approximately 90% seen just once and approximately 4% held by the top ten. This sample is drawn from a study of long-term antiretroviral therapy in people with HIV. V dropped 0 bases and J dropped 4; count of bases not matched to a gene: 1. The germline V gene encodes CDR1 SGHKS and CDR2 YYEKEE (reference sequence). This CDR3 has 15 amino acids.

The clonotype was recovered from a man between 18 and 35 years old with HIV. The V call is TRBV5-5, the J call TRBJ1-5; 10 bases fit TRBD1. The sample in question was unsorted PBMCs, obtained 3.1 years after starting antiretroviral therapy. The CDR3 here is CASSLGQGANQPQHF. The CDR3 region has the DNA TGTGCCAGCAGCTTGGGACAGGGGGCAAATCAGCCCCAGCATTTT. The full variable domain, its missing parts supplied by reference TRBV5-5 and TRBJ1-5, is DAGVTQSPTHLIKTRGQQVTLRCSPISGHKSVSWYQQVLGQGPQFIFQYYEKEERGRGNFPDRFSARQFPNYSSELNVNALLLGDSALYLCASSLGQGANQPQHFGDGTRLSIL.